The 21 T cell receptor beta chains reported below all come from one sample, sequenced in a study of T cells in Graves' hyperthyroidism and ophthalmopathy (dated by TCRdb to the late 2010s). Library preparation was by multiplex PCR. Reads for this sample came from an Illumina HiSeq 2000. The TCR beta CDR3 regions were amplified from RNA transcripts. The TCR CDR3 was subjected to a first round of RT-PCR using the HTBI primer set and the Qiagen OneStep RT-PCR kit. The public reads were reprocessed in TCRdb via fastp at Q25 and MiXCR, keeping in-frame beta chains. Rows are unified per CDR3 protein, each entry keeping the most common DNA and genes. Counted in this sample were under 250,000 distinct CDR3 sequences; around 24% of them appeared once. Around 40% of the sample is held by the ten biggest clonotypes. The sample comprised blood. These receptors originate from a woman between 35 and 50 years old with Graves' ophthalmopathy.

The table lists this clonotype with many counts. The V and J genes are TRBV7-2 and TRBJ2-4, with D maybe TRBD1 (6 bases). From germline, CDR1 is SGHTA and CDR2 FQGNSA. The CDR3 runs to 16 residues. The germline V and J ends were trimmed by 4 bases and 0 bases, with 13 bases remaining between them. In DNA, the CDR3 is TGTGCCAGCAGCTCCGCAGGGGCTCTAGCCAAAAACATTCAGTACTTC. It translates to CASSSAGALAKNIQYF.

The genes are TRBV6-1 and TRBJ2-7, with 8 nucleotides matching TRBD2. The germline CDR1 and CDR2 sequences are MNHNS and SASEGT. V lost 5 bases and J lost 0; bases outside the gene matches: 6. The CDR3 length is 15 residues. For the CDR3, the DNA is TGTGCCAGCAGTCTAAGCGGGAGTACCTCCTACGAGCAGTACTTC. The encoded protein is CASSLSGSTSYEQYF.

In its sample, this clonotype was seen a few times. This chain joins TRBV6-1 and TRBJ2-4; 13 nucleotides line up with TRBD2. CDR3 length: 17 residues. CDR1 MNHNS and CDR2 SASEGT come from the germline V gene. Unmatched junction bases numbered 11, after V lost 8 bases and J lost 4 bases. CDR3 coding DNA: TGTGCCAGCGGTCTGGGGACTAGCGGGACAATAAAAAACATTCAGTACTTC. This codes for CASGLGTSGTIKNIQYF.

Ten or more counts support this clonotype. V gene TRBV6-5 combines with J gene TRBJ2-4; possible D gene TRBD2, 6 bases. Germline V gene lookup returns CDR1 MNHEY and CDR2 SVGAGI. CDR3 length: 13 amino acids. Trimming stripped 8 bases from V and 2 bases from J, with 10 bases between. CDR3 DNA: TGTGCCAGCGGCGGGACTCCCAAAAACATTCAGTACTTC. This gives the protein CASGGTPKNIQYF.

This clonotype was picked up many times. The CDR3 coding sequence is TGTGCCAGCAGTAACGAACTAGCGGGAGTAAACGGGGAGCTGTTTTTT. As protein: CASSNELAGVNGELFF. The chain links TRBV6-5 to TRBJ2-2; 11 nucleotides match TRBD2. After removal of 5 bases from V and 7 bases from J, the junction contained 9 bases not matched to a gene. The germline V gene has CDR1 MNHEY and CDR2 SVGAGI. This CDR3 is 16 amino acids long.

This clonotype was picked up many times. The V gene is TRBV13, the J gene TRBJ2-7; D gene uncertain. From germline, CDR1 is PRHDT and CDR2 FYEKMQ (reference sequence). The CDR3 contains 14 residues. Trimming took 1 base from V and 2 from J, leaving 9 bases between them. CDR3 bases: TGTGCCAGCAGCTTAGAGGGATATCCCTACGAGCAGTACTTC. Residues: CASSLEGYPYEQYF.

This clonotype showed up many times. V is TRBV15 and J is TRBJ2-5; weak D call: TRBD1 (6 bases). CDR3 length: 13 residues. The V end was cut by 6 bases, the J end by 4 bases, with 12 bases between. Per the germline V gene, CDR1 is LNHNV and CDR2 is YYDKDF (reference sequence). CDR3 residues: CATRQGIAETQYF. The CDR3 nucleotides are TGTGCCACCAGACAGGGTATCGCAGAGACCCAGTACTTC.

About this clonotype itself: At one end the junction does not follow the germline gene, possibly because of a read error. For the CDR3, the DNA is TGTGCCAGCAGCTTAGGTTTGACCCAGTACTTC. Translating it yields CASSLGLTQYF. The V and J genes are TRBV12-3 or TRBV12-4 and TRBJ2-5, with no clear D. The CDR3 runs to 11 residues.

This clonotype has a count of ten or more. The chain employs TRBV12-3 or TRBV12-4 and TRBJ2-2; D may match TRBD1 or TRBD2 (6 bases each). The CDR3 length is 14 residues. V lost 8 bases to trimming and J lost 3 bases, with 13 bases between them. The CDR3 reads CASRGPVDTGELFF. The CDR3 DNA reads TGTGCCAGCCGGGGGCCGGTAGACACCGGGGAGCTGTTTTTT.

This clonotype was seen many times. The V and J genes are TRBV4-1 and TRBJ2-2, with D possibly matching TRBD1 (6 bases). The CDR3 loop spans 16 amino acids. CDR1 and CDR2 (germline): MGHRA, YSYEKL. The V end lost 1 base, the J end lost 3 bases, and 12 bases lay between the germline ends. CDR3: CASSQVQGLDTGELFF. In nucleotides, the CDR3 is TGCGCCAGCAGCCAAGTGCAGGGGTTGGACACCGGGGAGCTGTTTTTT.

The sample holds many counts of this clonotype. DNA of the CDR3: TGTGCCAGCAAGGGACTAGCGGGAAACCGCGAGCAGTACTTC. Amino acid sequence: CASKGLAGNREQYF. This chain links TRBV12-3 or TRBV12-4 with TRBJ2-7; 13 positions agree with TRBD2. CDR3 length equals 14 residues. V lost 7 bases, J lost 6 bases, and 6 bases stayed unmatched.

This clonotype was counted many times. This chain connects TRBV28 to TRBJ2-4; tentative D call: TRBD2 (5 bases). Germline V CDR1 and CDR2: MDHEN, SYDVKM. The CDR3 runs to 15 residues. V lost 7 bases, J lost 7 bases, and 20 bases lay in between. The CDR3 DNA sequence: TGTGCCAGCACTCCCCTCCACCGGTGGGAGAACATTCAGTACTTC. Amino acids: CASTPLHRWENIQYF.

This clonotype was recorded at least ten times. The genes are TRBV24-1 and TRBJ2-1; 8 nucleotides align to TRBD2. Trimming cost V 4 bases and J 0 bases; bases outside gene matches: 4. The V gene's germline CDR1 is KGHDR and CDR2 SFDVKD. The CDR3 runs 16 residues. CDR3 loop: CATSDPSGSSYNEQFF. The CDR3 bases are TGTGCCACCAGTGACCCGAGCGGGAGCTCCTACAATGAGCAGTTCTTC.

This clonotype was recorded at least ten times. The rearrangement links TRBV6-2 or TRBV6-3 to TRBJ1-1; D unresolved. The CDR3 extends over 17 amino acids. Germline-derived CDR1 and CDR2 are MNHEY and SVGEGT. The V end was cut by 0 bases, the J end by 0 bases, with 14 bases between. The CDR3 reads CASSYSMPADLNTEAFF. CDR3 coding DNA: TGTGCCAGCAGTTACTCGATGCCAGCTGACTTGAACACTGAAGCTTTCTTT.

A remark on this clonotype: This clone may be a read error of a much larger clone one base away. The CDR3 sequence: CASSLEVYEQYF. The CDR3 DNA reads TGTGCCAGCAGCTTAGAAGTCTACGAGCAGTACTTC. The rearrangement links TRBV7-2 to TRBJ2-7; D call uncertain. The V end lost 1 base, the J end lost 3 bases, and 4 bases lay between the germline ends. The CDR3 extends over 12 amino acids. Germline lookup yields CDR1 SGHTA and CDR2 FQGNSA.

Many counts were recorded for this clonotype. The chain carries TRBV5-6 and TRBJ1-5, with a weak D call TRBD1 (6 bases). Germline loops: CDR1 SGHDT, CDR2 YYEEEE. This CDR3 region has 14 residues. V was shortened by 3 bases and J by 7 bases, with 14 bases between the two germline ends. The CDR3 DNA sequence: TGTGCCAGCAGCTCCACAGGGACGGGCCAGCCCCAGCATTTT. It specifies CASSSTGTGQPQHF. Full variable domain (rest looked up from reference TRBV5-6 and TRBJ1-5): DAGVTQSPTHLIKTRGQQVTLRCSPKSGHDTVSWYQQALGQGPQFIFQYYEEEERQRGNFPDRFSGHQFPNYSSELNVNALLLGDSALYLCASSSTGTGQPQHFGDGTRLSIL.

The J gene is TRBJ1-1, the V gene TRBV12-3 or TRBV12-4; D not certain. With 3 bases removed from V and 3 bases from J, the gap between germline ends came to 8 bases. The CDR3 loop spans 13 amino acids. This CDR3 reads CASSFDVYTEAFF. Written as DNA, the CDR3 is TGTGCCAGCAGTTTTGATGTATACACTGAAGCTTTCTTT.

This clonotype was recorded many times. The gene calls are TRBV7-8 and TRBJ1-2, with 10 bases lining up with TRBD1. Germline trimming cut 0 bases from V and 7 bases from J; bases unmatched to any gene: 5. The CDR3 is 15 residues long. Germline lookup yields CDR1 SGHVS and CDR2 FQNEAQ. CDR3 in amino acids: CASSLATDRGGGYTF. Here the CDR3 DNA reads TGTGCCAGCAGCTTAGCGACGGACAGGGGGGGTGGCTACACCTTC. Complete variable domain (other parts from reference TRBV7-8 and TRBJ1-2): GAGVSQSPRYKVAKRGQDVALRCDPISGHVSLFWYQQALGQGPEFLTYFQNEAQLDKSGLPSDRFFAERPEGSVSTLKIQRTQQEDSAVYLCASSLATDRGGGYTFGSGTRLTVV.

This clonotype was observed many times. V gene TRBV5-1 combines with J gene TRBJ1-2; 8 positions agree with TRBD1. Trimming removed 4 bases from V and 6 bases from J; junction bases left unmatched: 8. Germline CDR1 SGHRS, CDR2 YFSETQ. The CDR3 runs 14 residues. The CDR3 loop reads CASSPGQGTDGYTF. CDR3 in DNA: TGCGCCAGCAGCCCCGGACAGGGAACGGATGGCTACACCTTC.

The chain couples TRBV28 to TRBJ2-5; 8 nucleotides align to TRBD2. J was trimmed by 10 bases and V by 6 bases; bases with no gene match: 10. Germline V gives CDR1 MDHEN, CDR2 SYDVKM. This CDR3 spans 13 amino acids. The CDR3, as DNA: TGTGCCAGCAGCCTTAGCGGGGCCGGTAACCAGTACTTC. It is translated as CASSLSGAGNQYF.

The rearrangement links TRBV24-1 to TRBJ1-1; TRBD1 matches at 7 bases. Germline lookup yields CDR1 KGHDR and CDR2 SFDVKD. This CDR3 is 15 amino acids long. V lost 10 bases, J lost 1 base, and 11 bases stayed unmatched. CDR3 nucleotides: TGTGCCACAACCTACTCGGACAGGAGGAACACTGAAGCTTTCTTT. Translated, it gives CATTYSDRRNTEAFF.